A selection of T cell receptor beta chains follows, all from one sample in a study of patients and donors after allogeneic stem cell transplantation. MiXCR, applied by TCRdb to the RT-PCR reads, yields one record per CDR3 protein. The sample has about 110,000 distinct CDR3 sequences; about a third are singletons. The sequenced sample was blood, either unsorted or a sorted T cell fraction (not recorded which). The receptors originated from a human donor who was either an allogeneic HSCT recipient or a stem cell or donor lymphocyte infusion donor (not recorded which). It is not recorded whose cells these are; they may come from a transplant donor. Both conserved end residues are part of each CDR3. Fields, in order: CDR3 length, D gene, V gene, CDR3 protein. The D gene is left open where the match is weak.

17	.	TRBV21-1	CASSTKGGLGAEDGYTF
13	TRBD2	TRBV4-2	CASRRGGTYEQYF
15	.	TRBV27	CASSPRTGLGQPQHF
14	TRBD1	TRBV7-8	CASSSDRGGTEAFF
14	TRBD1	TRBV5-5	CASSLTGGREKLFF
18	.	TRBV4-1	CASSQPLTQTPSGNTIYF
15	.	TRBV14	CASSQNTVASSPLHF
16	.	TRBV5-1	CASSLVNGDFTDTQYF
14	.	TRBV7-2	CASSLAGANSPLHF
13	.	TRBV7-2	CASSLERGAPQHF
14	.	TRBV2	CASSETGRNTEAFF
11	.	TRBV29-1	CSVEGRGEQYF
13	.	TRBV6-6	CASKGRGRNGYTF
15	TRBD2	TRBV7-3	CASSSLAGTYNEQFF
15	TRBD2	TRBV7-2	CASSPNSGRAETQYF
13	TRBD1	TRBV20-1	CSAEDRENYGYTF
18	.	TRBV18	CASSPPNPRQRFQETQYF
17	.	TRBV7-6	CASSLLAGLSSGNTIYF
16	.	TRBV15	CATSRSGQRGGQPQHF
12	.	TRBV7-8	CASSEGRVEAFF
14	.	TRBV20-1	CSAPPFGGADTQYF
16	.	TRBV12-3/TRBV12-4	CASSLGVWGSNQPQHF
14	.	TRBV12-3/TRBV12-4	CASSFRGKNTEAFF
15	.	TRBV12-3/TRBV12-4	CASSLARQLHNEQFF
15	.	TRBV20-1	CSATGQRPAKNIQYF
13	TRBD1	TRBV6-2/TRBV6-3	CASVDRGDTEAFF
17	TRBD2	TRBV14	CASSQDLPFAGGNEQFF
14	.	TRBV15	CATSRGGGADTQYF
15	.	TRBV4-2	CASSQALVTNSPLHF
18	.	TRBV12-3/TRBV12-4	CASSLARFRFANTGELFF
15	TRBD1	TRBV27	CASSPRGRPEETQYF
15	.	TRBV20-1	CSARDSGGVYNEQFF
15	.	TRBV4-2	CASSQEGDRKETQYF
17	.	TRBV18	CASSPYFPGNSGNTIYF
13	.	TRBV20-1	CSARAGQSHEQFF
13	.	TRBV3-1	CASSPLSGHTQYF
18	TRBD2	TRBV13	CASSFFPVGTRNTGELFF
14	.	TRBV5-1	CASSLEGVGTEAFF
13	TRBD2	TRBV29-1	CSVGGLDTDTQYF
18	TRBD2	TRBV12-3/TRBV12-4	CASSFPGLALRQRNEQFF
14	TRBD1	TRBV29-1	CSVDGDRGSDTQYF
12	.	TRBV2	CASYRNQVTQYF
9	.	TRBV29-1	CSVGYEAFF
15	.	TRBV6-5	CASSPHGPLYYGYTF
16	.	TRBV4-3	CASSLSSSRAGNTIYF
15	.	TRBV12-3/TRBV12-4	CASSPPGRPRYGYTF